A single sample gave rise to the 4 T cell receptor beta chains below, sequenced in a study of T-cell memory formation after mild COVID-19. TCRdb processed the 5' RACE reads anew with MiXCR; each CDR3 protein has one entry. The table has approximately 450,000 distinct CDR3 sequences, roughly 18% seen once. The sequenced material came from PBMCs or a T cell subset sorted from them (not recorded which). These receptors all stem from an adult woman who had mild COVID-19 (a few samples of this study predate the infection). Cell type and time point are not known.

The chain recombines TRBV19 with TRBJ2-5; 12 bases are a match to TRBD2. Germline trimming cut 7 bases from V and 5 bases from J; bases unmatched to any gene: 8. The CDR3 is made up of 15 amino acids. Per germline, CDR1 LNHDA and CDR2 SQIVND (reference sequence). CDR3 nucleotides: TGTGCCAGTACCATGACTAGCGGGAGAAGTGAGACCCAGTACTTC. It encodes CASTMTSGRSETQYF.

CDR3 region: CASGTSGGANVLTF. The CDR3 bases are TGTGCCAGCGGCACCTCGGGAGGTGCCAACGTCCTGACTTTC. J is TRBJ2-6 and V is TRBV12-3 or TRBV12-4, with TRBD2 matching 7 bases. Trimming at V came to 8 bases and at J to 7 bases, leaving 8 bases not matched to a gene. The CDR3 spans 14 residues.

The chain carries TRBV4-2 and TRBJ2-3; D is unresolved. Per the germline V gene, CDR1 is LGHNA and CDR2 is YNFKEQ. V was cut by 0 bases and J by 6 bases, with 10 bases left in between. This CDR3 has 14 residues. CDR3 in DNA: TGTGCCAGCAGCCAAGATGGTTCCCCGGATACGCAGTATTTT. Encoded protein: CASSQDGSPDTQYF.

Ten or more counts support this clonotype. The V call is TRBV27, the J call TRBJ1-5, with 7 bases lining up with TRBD1. Per germline, CDR1 MNHEY and CDR2 SMNVEV (reference sequence). The trim removed 6 bases at V and 4 bases at J, leaving 12 bases unmatched. The CDR3 is 16 residues long. The CDR3 loop reads CASRPAYRGKNQPQHF. CDR3 DNA sequence: TGTGCCAGCAGGCCCGCATACAGGGGAAAGAATCAGCCCCAGCATTTT.